This T cell receptor beta chain stems from a study of human T cells and chemical hapten exposure listed by TCRdb under 2021. Notes on the research overall: For sensitization, 2% DPC in acetone was applied to a 2 cm by 2 cm area of upper inner arm skin. Throughout the study period of 20 to 25 weeks, patients also received therapeutic DPC doses to the scalp every week. Patch testing was performed on the upper back with Finn chambers containing 0.01% DPC, and the patch tests were scored after 6 days according to International Contact Dermatitis Research Group standards. Most of the patients in the cohort were female, and the cohort covered alopecia areata with under or over 50% scalp involvement, alopecia totalis and alopecia universalis. Libraries were pooled for sequencing, and variation in per-sample TCR yields was attributed mainly to small differences in library volumes within the pool. This study followed changes in the peripheral blood TCR repertoire in vivo during primary and secondary sensitization of alopecia patients to the hapten diphenylcyclopropenone (DPC). Patient blood was sampled pre-sensitization (week 0) and at 2, 6 and about 24 weeks after DPC sensitization. For TCR sequencing, blood came from twenty-nine alopecia patients at anywhere from one to four time points (pre-sensitization, 2, 6 and 24 weeks).

The research as a whole found: DPC sensitization did not change the number of TCRs with a frequency above 1 in 1000, and there was no evidence of changes in global repertoire structure. Repeated subsampling changed both the strength of the expansion versus patch-test correlation and the threshold at which the correlation became significant. Because every patient had alopecia, a presumed autoimmune disease, the patients' immune response might differ from that of healthy individuals. Expanded TCRs formed significantly more large CDR3 similarity clusters than pre-sensitization or healthy control sets, consistent with antigen-driven responses. Patch test score correlated positively with the number of PT1 expanded TCRs, reaching significance at thresholds 8, 16 and 32 but not at 4.

The library was prepared using RACE. Sequenced using a NextSeq 500. During library preparation, unique molecular identifiers were attached to individual cDNA molecules so that TCRs could be counted in a quantitative, reproducible way. From each blood RNA sample, both TCR alpha and TCR beta chains were sequenced. On the study's bioinformatics: The median number of TCRs per sample was 85,000 to 100,000, ranging from about 23,224 to 690,600. The Decombinator software suite was used to annotate V, J and CDR3 in the TCR reads. To make PS versus PT1 abundance plots, every sample was subsampled to the same number of TCRs (28,000). Expanded TCRs were defined as absent before sensitization and observed at least eight times at the 2-week time point. The public reads were reanalyzed by TCRdb: fastp trimming at Q25, MiXCR alignment, in-frame beta chains only. Rows matching on CDR3 protein sequence are summarized as one entry with the most common DNA and genes. The V and J calls come from TCRdb's annotation, not from the publication. In all, the sample holds tens of thousands of distinct CDR3 sequences, and approximately 9.9% of those were seen once. Approximately 3.9% of the sample belongs to the ten largest clones.

Interpreted using the paper, the time point label stands for: pre-sensitization, week 0. In the paper's terms, the treatment or condition label means: therapeutic diphenylcyclopropenone sensitization with weekly scalp DPC. Blood at each patch-test visit was drawn before the patch test was applied. Eligible patients were aged 18 to 70, diagnosed with alopecia, deemed suitable for DPC therapy, and excluded if pregnant. Total RNA was extracted from unfractionated whole blood that had been collected in Tempus Blood RNA tubes. This clonotype was seen at least ten times. Its antigen remains unidentified. Base quality data are lacking; no much larger clone is found one base away. The sequence derives from a woman aged 40 to 49 with alopecia areata. Some clones in this sample may be carry-over from other donors' samples. Sequencing was performed on whole blood, taken in connection with sensitization to the hapten diphenylcyclopropenone (DPC).

The DNA sequence is TGTGCCAGCAGTCTACAGGGAAGCTCCTACAATGAGCAGTTCTTC. Its protein reads: CASSLQGSSYNEQFF. This chain joins TRBV12-3 or TRBV12-4 to TRBJ2-1; possibly the D gene is TRBD1, per 6 matching bases. Trimming takes 5 bases from V and 0 bases from J, and the germline ends sit 11 bases apart. The CDR3 numbers 15 residues from cysteine through phenylalanine. Here the CDR3 DNA is all that survives: 45 bases in frame from base 1.